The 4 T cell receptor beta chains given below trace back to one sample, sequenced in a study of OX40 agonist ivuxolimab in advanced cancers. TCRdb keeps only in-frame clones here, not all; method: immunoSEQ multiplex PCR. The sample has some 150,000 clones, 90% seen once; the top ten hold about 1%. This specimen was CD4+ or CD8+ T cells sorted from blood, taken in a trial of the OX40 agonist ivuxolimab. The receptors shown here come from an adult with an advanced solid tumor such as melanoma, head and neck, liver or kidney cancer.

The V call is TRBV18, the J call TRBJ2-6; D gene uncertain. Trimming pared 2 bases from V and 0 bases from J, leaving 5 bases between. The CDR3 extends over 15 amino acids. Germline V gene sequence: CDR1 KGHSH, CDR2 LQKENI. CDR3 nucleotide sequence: TGTGCCAGCTCACCATCCGTCTCTGGGGCCAACGTCCTGACTTTC. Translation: CASSPSVSGANVLTF.

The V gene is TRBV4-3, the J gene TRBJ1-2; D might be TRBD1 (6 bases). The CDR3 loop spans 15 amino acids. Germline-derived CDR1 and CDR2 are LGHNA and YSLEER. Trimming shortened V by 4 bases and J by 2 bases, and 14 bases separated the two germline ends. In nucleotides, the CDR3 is TGCGCCAGCAGCCCCCGCGCAGGGGACAACTATGGCTACACCTTC. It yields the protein CASSPRAGDNYGYTF.

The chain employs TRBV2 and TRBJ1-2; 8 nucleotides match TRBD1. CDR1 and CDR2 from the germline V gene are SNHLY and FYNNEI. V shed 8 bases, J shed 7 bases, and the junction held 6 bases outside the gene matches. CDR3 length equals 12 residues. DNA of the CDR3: TGTGCCAGCGGGTCCGACAGGGGTGGCTACACCTTC. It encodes CASGSDRGGYTF. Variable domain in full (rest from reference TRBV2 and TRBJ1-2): EPEVTQTPSHQVTQMGQEVILRCVPISNHLYFYWYRQILGQKVEFLVSFYNNEISEKSEIFDDQFSVERPDGSNFTLKIRSTKLEDSAMYFCASGSDRGGYTFGSGTRLTVV.

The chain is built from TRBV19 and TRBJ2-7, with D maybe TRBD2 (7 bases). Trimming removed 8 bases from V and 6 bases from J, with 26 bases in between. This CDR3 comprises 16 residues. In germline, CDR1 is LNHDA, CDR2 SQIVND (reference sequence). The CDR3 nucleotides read TGTGCCAGTTCCCTTACCGGGGGCGGGAGTATTCTCGAGCAGTACTTC. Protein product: CASSLTGGGSILEQYF.